This T cell receptor (beta chain) was sequenced for a study of blood T cell repertoires in COVID-19. J was trimmed by 0 bases and V by 0 bases; bases with no gene match: 3. Germline V CDR1 and CDR2: SGHNT, YYREEE (reference sequence). The CDR3 is 17 residues long. Data came from immunoSEQ multiplex PCR; TCRdb stores just in-frame clones and leaves some out. Altogether some 220,000 clones are present, approximately 90% being singletons, with the ten largest covering 3% to 4%. The source of this sequence is a young woman in a cohort exposed to, infected with or recovered from COVID-19 (not recorded which). The V call is TRBV5-4, the J call TRBJ2-3; 11 positions agree with TRBD2. Material: PBMCs or T cells enriched from blood (not recorded which). The CDR3 DNA is TGTGCCAGCAGCTTGGGACTAGCGGGAACTAGCACAGATACGCAGTATTTT. This codes for CASSLGLAGTSTDTQYF.